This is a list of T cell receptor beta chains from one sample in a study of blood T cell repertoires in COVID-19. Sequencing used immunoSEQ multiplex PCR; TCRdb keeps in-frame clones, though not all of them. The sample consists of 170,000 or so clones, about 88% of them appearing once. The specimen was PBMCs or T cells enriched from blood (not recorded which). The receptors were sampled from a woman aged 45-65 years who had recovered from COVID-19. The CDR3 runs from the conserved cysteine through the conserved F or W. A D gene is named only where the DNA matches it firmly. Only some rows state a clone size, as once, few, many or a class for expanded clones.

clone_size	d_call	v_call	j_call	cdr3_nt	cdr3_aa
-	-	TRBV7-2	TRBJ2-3	TGTGCCAGCAGCTTCTTTCGTCCAGATACGCAGTATTTT	CASSFFRPDTQYF
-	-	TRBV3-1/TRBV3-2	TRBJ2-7	TGTGCCAGCAGCCAACAAGGGGGACCGAGCTACGAGCAGTACTTC	CASSQQGGPSYEQYF
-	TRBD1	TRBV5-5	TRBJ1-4	TGTGCCAGCAGCGTTGTAGGGGGCTATGAAAAACTGTTTTTT	CASSVVGGYEKLFF
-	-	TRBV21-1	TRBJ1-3	TGTGCCAGCAGCTTTCGGGCCGGGGGGCAAAATTCTGGAAACACCATATATTTT	CASSFRAGGQNSGNTIYF
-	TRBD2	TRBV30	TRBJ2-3	TGTGCCTGGAGGACTAGCGGTAGCACAGATACGCAGTATTTT	CAWRTSGSTDTQYF
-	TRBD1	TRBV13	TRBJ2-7	TGTGCCAGCAGCCCGGGACAGAGCTCCTACGAGCAGTACTTC	CASSPGQSSYEQYF
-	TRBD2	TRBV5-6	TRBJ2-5	TGTGCCAGCAGCTTTGGGACTAACCAAGAGACCCAGTACTTC	CASSFGTNQETQYF
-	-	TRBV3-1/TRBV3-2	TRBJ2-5	TGTGCCAGCAGCCCCGGGAGTAGCGGTGAAGAGACCCAGTACTTC	CASSPGSSGEETQYF
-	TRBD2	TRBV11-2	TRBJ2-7	TGTGCCAGCAGCCCCCGGTACAAACTAGCGGGGAAGGACGAGCAGTACTTC	CASSPRYKLAGKDEQYF
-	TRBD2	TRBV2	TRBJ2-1	TGTGCCAGCTGGTCGGGAGGAGGATACAATGAGCAGTTCTTC	CASWSGGGYNEQFF
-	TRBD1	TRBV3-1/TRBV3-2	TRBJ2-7	TGTGCCAGCAGCCAAGGGGGACAGCGCCCCTCCTACGAGCAGTACTTC	CASSQGGQRPSYEQYF
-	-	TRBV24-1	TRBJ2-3	TGTGCCACCAGTGACCCCGGGAGTGATGGCACAGATACGCAGTATTTT	CATSDPGSDGTDTQYF
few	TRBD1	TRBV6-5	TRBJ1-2	TGTGCCAGCAGTCCTTGGGACAGTTCTAACTATGGCTACACCTTC	CASSPWDSSNYGYTF
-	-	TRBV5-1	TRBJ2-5	TGCGCCAGCAGCTGGTGGGGCTCTCGGGAGACCCAGTACTTC	CASSWWGSRETQYF
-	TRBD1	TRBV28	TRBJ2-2	TGTGCCAGCAGCAGCAAAGCCGGGACAGGGTCCACCGGGGAGCTGTTTTTT	CASSSKAGTGSTGELFF
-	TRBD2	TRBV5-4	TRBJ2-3	TGTGCCAGCAGCACCGGACTAGCGGGGCGCACAGATACGCAGTATTTT	CASSTGLAGRTDTQYF
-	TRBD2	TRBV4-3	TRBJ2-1	TGCGCCAGCAGCCAAGCCCTGGGACTAGCGGGTTCCCTCAATGAGCAGTTCTTC	CASSQALGLAGSLNEQFF
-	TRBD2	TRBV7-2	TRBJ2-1	TGTGCCAGCAGCTTAGTGACTAGCGGGAGGGCTTATGAGCAGTTCTTC	CASSLVTSGRAYEQFF
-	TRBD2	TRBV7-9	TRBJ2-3	TGTGCCAGCAGCTTAGAGGAGGGACTAGCGGGAAACACAGATACGCAGTATTTT	CASSLEEGLAGNTDTQYF
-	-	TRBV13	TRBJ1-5	TGTGCCAGCAGCTTCCAGGGGAATCAGCCCCAGCATTTT	CASSFQGNQPQHF
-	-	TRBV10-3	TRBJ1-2	TGTGCCATCAGTGAGATTCTCTATGGCTACACCTTC	CAISEILYGYTF
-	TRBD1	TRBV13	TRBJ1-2	TGTGCCAGCAGCTCGGACAGGGGTTTTGGCTACACCTTC	CASSSDRGFGYTF
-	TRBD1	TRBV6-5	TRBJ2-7	TGTGCCAGCAGCCCCCGGACAGGGGATTTATACGAGCAGTACTTC	CASSPRTGDLYEQYF
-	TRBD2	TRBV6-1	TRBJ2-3	TGTGCCAGCAGTGAGGGCGGGAGGGTCGTAAATACGCAGTATTTT	CASSEGGRVVNTQYF
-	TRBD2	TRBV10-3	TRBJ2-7	TGTGCCATCAGTGAGGGACTAGTTTACGAGCAGTACTTC	CAISEGLVYEQYF
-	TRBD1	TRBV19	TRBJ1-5	TGTGCCAGTAGAGACGGGACAGGGGGTCTTAGCAATCAGCCCCAGCATTTT	CASRDGTGGLSNQPQHF
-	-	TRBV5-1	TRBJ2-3	TGCGCCAGCAGTATAGGAGGTGATGGGAATACGCAGTATTTT	CASSIGGDGNTQYF
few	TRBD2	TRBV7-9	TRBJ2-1	TGTGCCAGCAGCAACGGACTAGTCCACAATGAGCAGTTCTTC	CASSNGLVHNEQFF
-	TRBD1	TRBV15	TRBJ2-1	TGTGCCACCAGCAGGGACAGGGGGCTTAGCAATGAGCAGTTCTTC	CATSRDRGLSNEQFF
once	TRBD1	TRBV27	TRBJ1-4	TGTGCCAGCAGTTTAAAGTTCGGAGGGGGCAAGAAAGAAAAACTGTTTTTT	CASSLKFGGGKKEKLFF
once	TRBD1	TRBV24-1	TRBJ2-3	TGTGCCACCAGTGATGCGAGCCCGGGACAGGGTATCACAGATACGCAGTATTTT	CATSDASPGQGITDTQYF
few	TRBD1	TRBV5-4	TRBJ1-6	TGTGCCAGCAGCTTATGGACAGGGGGGAATTCACCCCTCCACTTT	CASSLWTGGNSPLHF
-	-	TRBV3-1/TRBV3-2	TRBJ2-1	TGTGCCAGCAGCCAAAGCAACACACGGGACTCCTACAATGAGCAGTTCTTC	CASSQSNTRDSYNEQFF
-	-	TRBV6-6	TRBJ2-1	TGTGCCATCGACCTAGGAGAGGACAATGAGCAGTTCTTC	CAIDLGEDNEQFF
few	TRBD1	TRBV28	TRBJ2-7	TGTGCCAGCAGTTTGGACAGGACCTACGAGCAGTACTTC	CASSLDRTYEQYF
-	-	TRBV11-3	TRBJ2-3	TGTGCCAGCAGCCAACGACAGGGCACAGATACGCAGTATTTT	CASSQRQGTDTQYF
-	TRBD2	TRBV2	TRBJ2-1	TGTGCCAGCAGTATACTAGCGGCCTACAATGAGCAGTTCTTC	CASSILAAYNEQFF
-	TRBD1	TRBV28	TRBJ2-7	TGTGCCAGCAGCCCCGGGACAGGGAGCTCCTACGAGCAGTACTTC	CASSPGTGSSYEQYF
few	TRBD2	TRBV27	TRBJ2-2	TGTGCCAGCAGAAGGACTAGCGGGAGATCCGGGGAGCTGTTTTTT	CASRRTSGRSGELFF
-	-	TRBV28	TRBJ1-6	TGTGCCACTCTACGGAGCTCCTATAATTCACCCCTCCACTTT	CATLRSSYNSPLHF
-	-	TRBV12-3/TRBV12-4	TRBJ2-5	TGTGCCAGCAAGGCTAGTTGGGTAGAGACCCAGTACTTC	CASKASWVETQYF
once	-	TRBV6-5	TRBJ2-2	TGTGCCAGCAGTTACTCGACCGGGTCTAACACCGGGGAGCTGTTTTTT	CASSYSTGSNTGELFF